Listed below are T cell receptor beta chains from one sample, sequenced in a study of blood T cell repertoires in COVID-19. Measured with immunoSEQ multiplex PCR; TCRdb has only the in-frame clones, and not every one. The sample consists of around 270,000 clones, about 85% of them appearing once. The sample consisted of peripheral blood. These receptors came from a human donor with COVID-19, enrolled during active disease. The donor label of this sample is uncertain. Each CDR3 is given without its conserved first and last residue. The D gene is left open where the match is weak.

v_gene: TRBV6-1
d_gene: NA
j_gene: TRBJ1-2
CDR3aa: ASSEGTSLGYT

v_gene: TRBV6-5
d_gene: TRBD1
j_gene: TRBJ1-2
CDR3aa: ASRTQGARSGYT

v_gene: TRBV29-1
d_gene: NA
j_gene: TRBJ2-5
CDR3aa: STLGSEETQY

v_gene: TRBV6-5
d_gene: NA
j_gene: TRBJ1-1
CDR3aa: ASIADMWNTEAF

v_gene: TRBV2
d_gene: NA
j_gene: TRBJ2-5
CDR3aa: ASRRDSQETQY

v_gene: TRBV14
d_gene: TRBD1
j_gene: TRBJ2-1
CDR3aa: ASSHHPGTGGNEQF

v_gene: TRBV12-3/TRBV12-4
d_gene: NA
j_gene: TRBJ1-1
CDR3aa: ASKRDRNTEAF

v_gene: TRBV28
d_gene: NA
j_gene: TRBJ1-3
CDR3aa: ATDGTSSGNTIY

v_gene: TRBV21-1
d_gene: NA
j_gene: TRBJ2-7
CDR3aa: ASRSHRGYEQY

v_gene: TRBV19
d_gene: TRBD2
j_gene: TRBJ2-1
CDR3aa: ASSIGLAGGNNEQF

v_gene: TRBV6-5
d_gene: NA
j_gene: TRBJ2-5
CDR3aa: ASSRAPRGETQY

v_gene: TRBV5-6
d_gene: NA
j_gene: TRBJ2-3
CDR3aa: ASSLSGTDTQY

v_gene: TRBV7-2
d_gene: TRBD1
j_gene: TRBJ2-5
CDR3aa: ASSLALGTGFETQY

v_gene: TRBV3-1/TRBV3-2
d_gene: TRBD2
j_gene: TRBJ2-1
CDR3aa: ASSQDNLGRLAGGPGHNEQF

v_gene: TRBV29-1
d_gene: NA
j_gene: TRBJ2-4
CDR3aa: SVGHGSAKNIQY

v_gene: TRBV19
d_gene: TRBD2
j_gene: TRBJ2-1
CDR3aa: ASSKTSGRNSYNEQF

v_gene: TRBV4-3
d_gene: NA
j_gene: TRBJ1-2
CDR3aa: ASSQERQRSYGYT

v_gene: TRBV5-4
d_gene: TRBD2
j_gene: TRBJ2-1
CDR3aa: ASSPGLAGENEQF

v_gene: TRBV5-1
d_gene: NA
j_gene: TRBJ2-3
CDR3aa: ASSLGQVGDTQY

v_gene: TRBV11-2
d_gene: NA
j_gene: TRBJ1-1
CDR3aa: ASSFGGGMNTEAF

v_gene: TRBV6-5
d_gene: TRBD1
j_gene: TRBJ1-1
CDR3aa: ASRGRDSPDAEAF

v_gene: TRBV6-1
d_gene: TRBD1
j_gene: TRBJ1-1
CDR3aa: ASSEWTGIMNTEAF

v_gene: TRBV28
d_gene: NA
j_gene: TRBJ1-5
CDR3aa: ASSFRSVEQPQH

v_gene: TRBV28
d_gene: TRBD1
j_gene: TRBJ1-4
CDR3aa: ASKETGGEKLF

v_gene: TRBV12-3/TRBV12-4
d_gene: NA
j_gene: TRBJ2-1
CDR3aa: ASTHPSGLEQF

v_gene: TRBV14
d_gene: TRBD2
j_gene: TRBJ2-1
CDR3aa: ASSQRRTSGRDEQF

v_gene: TRBV9
d_gene: TRBD2
j_gene: TRBJ2-1
CDR3aa: ASSAGTSGRAGHEQF